The rows below give T cell receptor beta chains drawn from one sample of a study of CD8 T cells in ankylosing spondylitis. TCRdb ran MiXCR on the 5' RACE reads and lists one entry per CDR3 protein. The data contain approximately 200,000 distinct CDR3 sequences, roughly 13% of them singletons. The sequencing sample was made of blood, either unsorted or a sorted T cell fraction (not recorded which). All receptors come from a female donor with ankylosing spondylitis or in good health (not recorded which). The CDR3 runs from the conserved cysteine through the conserved F or W. The D gene is left open where the match is weak. Clone size appears in some rows only: once, few, many, or a class for an expanded clone.

TRBD1,-,TRBJ1-2,TRBV29-1,TGCAGCGTCGCGACAGGGGGCCATGGCTACACCTTC,CSVATGGHGYTF
-,many,TRBJ2-2,TRBV5-1,TGCGCCAGCAGCCTAAAAATTGCCGGGGAGCTGTTTTTT,CASSLKIAGELFF
-,many,TRBJ2-2,TRBV12-3/TRBV12-4,TGTGCCAGCAGTATTCGACAGCGGACCGGGGAGCTGTTTTTT,CASSIRQRTGELFF
-,many,TRBJ2-2,TRBV3-1,TGTGCCAGCAGCCCGACGGGGCCCAACACCGGGGAGCTGTTTTTT,CASSPTGPNTGELFF
-,-,TRBJ2-1,TRBV5-1,TGCGCCAGCAGCTTGAGAGGGAGCCGATTCAATGAGCAGTTCTTC,CASSLRGSRFNEQFF
TRBD1,few,TRBJ2-7,TRBV12-3/TRBV12-4,TGTGCCAGCGGACAGGTACAAGAGCAGTACTTC,CASGQVQEQYF
-,many,TRBJ2-1,TRBV20-1,TGCAGTGCCCAGTTCTCCTACAATGAGCAGTTCTTC,CSAQFSYNEQFF
-,-,TRBJ2-1,TRBV5-5,TGTGCCAGCAGCTTTAGGGGGACTTCCTACAATGAGCAGTTCTTC,CASSFRGTSYNEQFF
TRBD1,few,TRBJ1-2,TRBV25-1,TGTGCCAGCAGACCAGGGGACAGGACCGCTAACTATGGCTACACCTTC,CASRPGDRTANYGYTF
-,few,TRBJ2-1,TRBV9,TGTGCCAGCAGCCCCCATGGGCAGCGCTCCTACAATGAGCAGTTCTTC,CASSPHGQRSYNEQFF
TRBD1,many,TRBJ1-1,TRBV28,TGTGCCAGCAGTTCGGGACAGGGGAATGAAGCTTTCTTT,CASSSGQGNEAFF
TRBD1,many,TRBJ1-2,TRBV28,TGTGCCAGCAGTTTGATAGGGGGCGGCTATGGCTACACCTTC,CASSLIGGGYGYTF
-,-,TRBJ1-1,TRBV12-3/TRBV12-4,TGTGCCAGCAGTTTAGGGGGGTACCCTGAAGCTTTCTTT,CASSLGGYPEAFF
TRBD1,many,TRBJ1-2,TRBV4-2,TGTGCCAGCAGCCAAACGAGTAGGGACAGGGATGGCTACACCTTC,CASSQTSRDRDGYTF
TRBD1,few,TRBJ2-3,TRBV7-6,TGTGCCAGCAGACCGACAGGGGGCCGGCCAGATACGCAGTATTTT,CASRPTGGRPDTQYF
-,-,TRBJ2-7,TRBV30,TGTGCCTGGAGCGGGACGGAGTCTTATTACGAGCAGTACTTC,CAWSGTESYYEQYF
-,-,TRBJ2-7,TRBV7-8,TGTGCCAGCAGCTTTCTCGACAGGGCCCCTACCGAGGAGGGGGAGCAGTACTTC,CASSFLDRAPTEEGEQYF
-,-,TRBJ1-1,TRBV6-2/TRBV6-3,TGTGCCAGCATAAGGGCCGTCTCGATGAACACTGAAGCTTTCTTT,CASIRAVSMNTEAFF
-,many,TRBJ2-1,TRBV7-7,TGTGCTAGCAGCCCCGGGAACCATCCCCATGAGCAGTTCTTC,CASSPGNHPHEQFF
-,many,TRBJ1-5,TRBV12-3/TRBV12-4,TGTGCCAGCAGCCTCAATGACCATCAGCCCCAGCATTTT,CASSLNDHQPQHF
-,many,TRBJ1-2,TRBV4-3,TGCGCCAGCAGCCAAGATCGGAACGGAGGCTTAAATGGCTACACCTTC,CASSQDRNGGLNGYTF
TRBD1,many,TRBJ1-1,TRBV4-1,TGCGCCAGCAGCCGCCTCCGGGACAGAGACACTGAAGCTTTCTTT,CASSRLRDRDTEAFF
-,few,TRBJ2-1,TRBV5-1,TGCGCCAGCAAGAGGCGGGTTGATGAGGGAGCCGCACCTTCCTTC,CASKRRVDEGAAPSF
-,many,TRBJ1-1,TRBV12-3/TRBV12-4,TGTGCCAGCAGTCCCTCGGTAGGATCAGGTGAAGCTTTCTTT,CASSPSVGSGEAFF
-,-,TRBJ2-1,TRBV7-6,TGTGCCAGCAGCAATAGGGGGGGTGAGCAGTTCTTC,CASSNRGGEQFF
-,many,TRBJ1-2,TRBV6-2/TRBV6-3,TGTGCCAGCAGTTACGGCAGAACTTATGGCTACACCTTC,CASSYGRTYGYTF
-,many,TRBJ2-3,TRBV7-3,TGTGCCAGCAGCTTTCGACCGTCGATTAGCACAGATACGCAGTATTTT,CASSFRPSISTDTQYF
-,many,TRBJ2-1,TRBV7-3,TGTGCCAGCAGCTTAGGGACAAACTACAATGAGCAGTTCTTC,CASSLGTNYNEQFF
-,-,TRBJ2-5,TRBV4-1,TGCGCCAGCAGCCCTGAGGACACGGCGAGGGAGACCCAGTACTTC,CASSPEDTARETQYF
TRBD1,many,TRBJ2-1,TRBV4-3,TGCGCCAGCAGCCAAGGTTGGACAGGGGGCGATGAGCAGTTCTTC,CASSQGWTGGDEQFF
-,many,TRBJ2-5,TRBV5-1,TGCGCCAGCAGCTTGGCAGGGACACGAGAGACCCAGTACTTC,CASSLAGTRETQYF
-,many,TRBJ1-4,TRBV28,TGTGCCAGCAGCAAGGGAGGGAGAGAGGAAAAACTGTTTTTT,CASSKGGREEKLFF
-,many,TRBJ2-1,TRBV2,TGTGCCAGCAAGGCGACGTTCCAATGGGAGCAGTTCTTC,CASKATFQWEQFF
-,many,TRBJ2-7,TRBV7-2,TGTGCCAGCAGCCTATGGGGCTCAATGGAGCAGTACTTC,CASSLWGSMEQYF
TRBD2,few,TRBJ2-3,TRBV20-1,TGCAGTGCTACCCTAGGACTAGCCACAGATACGCAGTATTTT,CSATLGLATDTQYF
TRBD2,many,TRBJ2-7,TRBV7-2,TGTGCCAGCAGCACTAGCGGGAACCCGACTTCCTACGAGCAGTACTTC,CASSTSGNPTSYEQYF
-,many,TRBJ2-5,TRBV20-1,TGCAGTGCTAGAGGGTGGGTGGTTGAGGAGACCCAGTACTTC,CSARGWVVEETQYF
-,many,TRBJ1-1,TRBV25-1,TGTGCCAGCAGGGGGATAGGGGAGAACACTGAAGCTTTCTTT,CASRGIGENTEAFF
-,many,TRBJ2-7,TRBV28,TGTGCCAGCAGTGGCTCCAGGGTCCTCTACGAGCAGTACTTC,CASSGSRVLYEQYF
TRBD2,many,TRBJ2-3,TRBV24-1,TGTGCCACCAGTGATTCCTTAGCGGGAATGGATACGCAGTATTTT,CATSDSLAGMDTQYF
-,many,TRBJ2-1,TRBV20-1,TGCAGTGCTACTCCTGGATACAATGAGCAGTTCTTC,CSATPGYNEQFF
-,many,TRBJ1-5,TRBV12-3/TRBV12-4,TGTGCCAGCAGCCGTAATCAGCCCCAGCATTTT,CASSRNQPQHF
-,few,TRBJ2-7,TRBV9,TGTGCCAGCAGCGTACAGGGGCATCGGAACGAGCAGTACTTC,CASSVQGHRNEQYF